The 23 T cell receptor beta chains listed next were all sequenced from one sample in a study of blood T cell repertoires in COVID-19. Profiling relied on immunoSEQ multiplex PCR, and the TCRdb table lists in-frame clones only, not all of them. The sample consists of more than 45,000 clones, 78% of them appearing once. What was sequenced was peripheral blood. The receptors derive from a human donor in a cohort sampled during active COVID-19.

This clone was counted between two and nine times. The V call is TRBV7-2, the J call TRBJ2-7, with 7 positions matching TRBD1. The V gene's germline CDR1 is SGHTA and CDR2 FQGNSA. The V gene end was trimmed by 5 bases and the J gene end by 2 bases; junction bases not matched to a gene: 9. There are 15 residues in the CDR3. CDR3 nucleotide sequence: TGTGCCAGCAGCCTCCGACAGGGCCCAACCTACGAGCAGTACTTC. This gives the protein CASSLRQGPTYEQYF.

CDR3 DNA sequence: TGTGCCTGGAGTACCGGACAGGGGAAGAGCCCCCAGCATTTT. It translates to CAWSTGQGKSPQHF. J is TRBJ1-5 and V is TRBV30; 9 nucleotides agree with TRBD1. V gave up 2 bases and J gave up 10 bases; unmatched junction bases: 9. The germline V gene has CDR1 GTSNPN and CDR2 SVGIG (reference sequence). The CDR3 runs 14 residues.

J is TRBJ2-7 and V is TRBV19; TRBD1 matches at 8 bases. CDR3 size: 15 residues. CDR1 is LNHDA and CDR2 is SQIVND in the germline V gene (reference sequence). J lost 6 bases, V lost 3 bases, and 10 bases had no gene match. In nucleotides, the CDR3 is TGTGCCAGTAGTATCCGAGGGCAGGGGGCCTTCGAGCAGTACTTC. As protein: CASSIRGQGAFEQYF.

V gene TRBV11-2 combines with J gene TRBJ2-7, with 12 bases identical to TRBD2. From germline, CDR1 is SGHAT and CDR2 FQNNGV. The CDR3 is made up of 16 amino acids. V lost 2 bases and J lost 3; bases outside the gene matches: 5. The CDR3 DNA reads as TGTGCCAGCAGCTTACCCGGACTAGCGGGAAGCTACGAGCAGTACTTC. Residues: CASSLPGLAGSYEQYF.

The V and J genes are TRBV7-9 and TRBJ2-3; 9 bases fit TRBD1. The CDR3 spans 15 residues. Germline loops: CDR1 SEHNR, CDR2 FQNEAQ (reference sequence). V dropped 5 bases and J dropped 4; count of bases not matched to a gene: 7. Here the CDR3 reads CASSPQGAAPDTQYF. CDR3 DNA sequence: TGTGCCAGCAGCCCACAGGGGGCGGCCCCAGATACGCAGTATTTT.

This chain joins TRBV27 and TRBJ2-3; 9 bases map to TRBD2. CDR1 is MNHEY, CDR2 SMNVEV, per germline (reference sequence). Trimming cost V 5 bases and J 3 bases; bases outside gene matches: 12. The CDR3 spans 17 residues. The chain's CDR3 is CASSPMGLAKTTDTQYF. CDR3 bases: TGTGCCAGCAGTCCCATGGGACTAGCCAAGACGACAGATACGCAGTATTTT.

The chain combines TRBV28 with TRBJ2-7, with 9 bases lining up with TRBD1. Germline V gene data show CDR1 as MDHEN and CDR2 as SYDVKM. The V gene end was trimmed by 7 bases and the J gene end by 4 bases; junction bases not matched to a gene: 11. This CDR3 region has 15 residues. The CDR3 DNA is TGTGCCAGCACCCAAACAGGGGGCGGTTTGTACGAGCAGTACTTC. Translating it yields CASTQTGGGLYEQYF.

V is TRBV30 and J is TRBJ1-1; D call uncertain. The CDR3 covers 13 residues. Trimming took 7 bases from V and 0 from J, leaving 12 bases between them. In germline, CDR1 is GTSNPN, CDR2 SVGIG (reference sequence). CDR3 amino acids: CASTPGLNTEAFF. DNA of the CDR3: TGTGCCTCGACCCCGGGGTTGAACACTGAAGCTTTCTTT. Together with reference TRBV30 and TRBJ1-1, the CDR3 gives the full variable domain: SQTIHQWPATLVQPVGSPLSLECTVEGTSNPNLYWYRQAAGRGLQLLFYSVGIGQISSEVPQNLSASRPQDRQFILSSKKLLLSDSGFYLCASTPGLNTEAFFGQGTRLTVV.

This clone was seen only a few times. The gene calls are TRBV4-3 and TRBJ2-7; 8 bases map to TRBD1. From germline, CDR1 is LGHNA and CDR2 YSLEER. V was clipped by 0 bases and J by 0 bases; unmatched bases: 4. This CDR3 has 16 amino acids. The DNA for the CDR3 is TGCGCCAGCAGCCAAGATCGACAGGGGTCCTCCTACGAGCAGTACTTC. Translating it yields CASSQDRQGSSYEQYF.

J is TRBJ2-5 and V is TRBV4-1; maybe TRBD2 (5 bases). The length of the CDR3 is 16 residues. Trimming cost V 0 bases and J 4 bases, with 15 bases left between them. Germline V gene data show CDR1 as MGHRA and CDR2 as YSYEKL. The CDR3 nucleotides read TGCGCCAGCAGCCAAGATCTGACGGGGAAACGAGAGACCCAGTACTTC. This gives the protein CASSQDLTGKRETQYF.

The gene calls are TRBV27 and TRBJ2-7, with D perhaps TRBD1 (5 bases). Trimming left V 2 bases short and J 3 bases short, with 11 bases between. The germline V gene has CDR1 MNHEY and CDR2 SMNVEV (reference sequence). The CDR3 has 14 amino acids. For the CDR3, the DNA is TGTGCCAGCAGTTTAGGCAGGGCCTTCTACGAGCAGTACTTC. Amino acid sequence: CASSLGRAFYEQYF.

This chain uses TRBV29-1 with TRBJ2-7, with a weak D call TRBD2 (6 bases). The CDR3 runs to 11 residues. Germline CDR1 reads SQVTM; CDR2 reads ANQGSEA. V lost 4 bases, J lost 6 bases, and 10 bases lay in between. The CDR3 region has the DNA TGCAGCGTTGTTTCGGGGGTCGAGCAGTACTTC. Its translation: CSVVSGVEQYF.

The genes are TRBV16 and TRBJ2-7, with unresolved D. Trimming removed 6 bases at V and 2 bases at J, with 14 bases between. The germline gives CDR1 KGHSY, CDR2 FQNENV. The CDR3 extends over 14 amino acids. Here the CDR3 DNA reads TGTGCCAGCAGACGGCTCGGAGCCCCCTACGAGCAGTACTTC. Its translation: CASRRLGAPYEQYF. Full variable domain (remainder filled in from reference TRBV16 and TRBJ2-7): GEEVAQTPKHLVRGEGQKAKLYCAPIKGHSYVFWYQQVLKNEFKFLISFQNENVFDETGMPKERFSAKCLPNSPCSLEIQATKLEDSAVYFCASRRLGAPYEQYFGPGTRLTVT.

The V and J genes are TRBV4-3 and TRBJ1-2; D gene ambiguous. CDR3 length: 14 amino acids. Trimming cost V 0 bases and J 1 base, with 6 bases left between them. Per the germline V gene, CDR1 is LGHNA and CDR2 is YSLEER. The DNA for the CDR3 is TGCGCCAGCAGCCAAGAACAGTTTAACTATGGCTACACCTTC. Its translation: CASSQEQFNYGYTF.

The chain recombines TRBV7-2 with TRBJ2-5; TRBD2 agrees at 10 bases. After removal of 5 bases from V and 4 bases from J, the junction contained 10 bases not matched to a gene. The CDR3 spans 16 residues. In germline, CDR1 is SGHTA, CDR2 FQGNSA. CDR3 nucleotide sequence: TGTGCCAGCAGCGTAACCGGGACTAGCGTTGCAGAGACCCAGTACTTC. Protein sequence: CASSVTGTSVAETQYF. Full variable domain (remainder filled in from reference TRBV7-2 and TRBJ2-5): GAGVSQSPSNKVTEKGKDVELRCDPISGHTALYWYRQSLGQGLEFLIYFQGNSAPDKSGLPSDRFSAERTGGSVSTLTIQRTQQEDSAVYLCASSVTGTSVAETQYFGPGTRLLVL.

The chain combines TRBV27 with TRBJ2-7, with D perhaps matching TRBD1 (5 bases). The V end was cut by 0 bases, the J end by 4 bases, with 13 bases between. CDR3 length: 15 residues. Per germline, CDR1 MNHEY and CDR2 SMNVEV (reference sequence). The CDR3 loop reads CASSLSRTRGYEQYF. CDR3 in DNA: TGTGCCAGCAGTTTATCGAGGACACGAGGTTACGAGCAGTACTTC.

The rearrangement joins TRBV18 to TRBJ2-3; 8 bases match TRBD2. CDR1 is KGHSH and CDR2 is LQKENI in the germline V gene. J was trimmed by 8 bases and V by 3 bases; bases with no gene match: 10. The CDR3 is 15 amino acids. Here the CDR3 reads CASSPGGGFRVTQYF. The DNA of the CDR3 is TGTGCCAGCTCACCCGGCGGGGGGTTTCGTGTTACGCAGTATTTT.

The rearrangement links TRBV19 to TRBJ1-2; tentatively, D is TRBD1 (6 bases). Germline V gene lookup returns CDR1 LNHDA and CDR2 SQIVND (reference sequence). This CDR3 has 13 amino acids. Trimming cost V 3 bases and J 8 bases, with 13 bases left between them. The DNA of the CDR3 is TGTGCCAGTAGTATGCGGGGGGCGAACGGCTACACCTTC. Its protein product is CASSMRGANGYTF. Supplemented by reference TRBV19 and TRBJ1-2, the full variable domain reads DGGITQSPKYLFRKEGQNVTLSCEQNLNHDAMYWYRQDPGQGLRLIYYSQIVNDFQKGDIAEGYSVSREKKESFPLTVTSAQKNPTAFYLCASSMRGANGYTFGSGTRLTVV.

This clone was seen only once. The chain combines TRBV27 with TRBJ1-2; TRBD1 aligns across 9 bases. V lost 6 bases to trimming and J lost 6 bases; unmatched junction nucleotides: 11. CDR3 length: 15 residues. Germline lookup yields CDR1 MNHEY and CDR2 SMNVEV (reference sequence). The CDR3 region has the DNA TGTGCCAGCAGCAGCGCGGGGACAGGGTGGAATGGCTACACCTTC. Encoded protein: CASSSAGTGWNGYTF.

The chain employs TRBV11-2 and TRBJ2-7; 9 nucleotides align to TRBD2. V was pared by 0 bases and J by 3 bases, with 12 bases of the junction left unmatched. The CDR3 is 18 amino acids. CDR1 and CDR2 (germline): SGHAT, FQNNGV. CDR3 residues: CASSLDRGWTSEYYEQYF. The CDR3, as DNA: TGTGCCAGCAGCTTAGATCGGGGTTGGACTAGCGAATACTACGAGCAGTACTTC.

The V call is TRBV28, the J call TRBJ2-1, with D maybe TRBD2 (5 bases). Germline V gene data show CDR1 as MDHEN and CDR2 as SYDVKM. V lost 3 bases and J 6 bases, leaving 15 bases between the germline ends. The CDR3 is made up of 15 amino acids. Here the CDR3 DNA reads TGTGCCAGCAGTTTGATCGGTTCAGGAGGCAATGAGCAGTTCTTC. Translated, it gives CASSLIGSGGNEQFF.

The genes are TRBV28 and TRBJ1-3; 7 nucleotides line up with TRBD1. The V gene's germline CDR1 is MDHEN and CDR2 SYDVKM. The ends lost 5 bases at V and 4 bases at J; junction bases unmatched: 8. This CDR3 spans 15 amino acids. CDR3 sequence (DNA): TGTGCCAGCAGTCCGCACAGGGGTTCGGGAAACACCATATATTTT. Its protein is CASSPHRGSGNTIYF.

The chain has TRBV5-1 and TRBJ2-7; tentative D call: TRBD1 (6 bases). Germline CDR1 reads SGHRS; CDR2 reads YFSETQ. V gave up 5 bases and J gave up 5 bases, with 14 bases separating them. The CDR3 totals 13 residues. In DNA, the CDR3 is TGCGCCAGCAGGGAGACAGGTACCCACGAGCAGTACTTC. This codes for CASRETGTHEQYF. Combining the CDR3 with reference TRBV5-1 and TRBJ2-7 gives the whole variable domain KAGVTQTPRYLIKTRGQQVTLSCSPISGHRSVSWYQQTPGQGLQFLFEYFSETQRNKGNFPGRFSGRQFSNSRSEMNVSTLELGDSALYLCASRETGTHEQYFGPGTRLTVT.